The sequence of this T cell receptor beta chain was determined in a study of T cells in tumors and immune-related adverse events (dated by TCRdb to the early 2020s). Note on this clone: Its antigen is unknown. No qualities accompany the bases; no much larger clone lies one base away.

The germline V gene (reference sequence) sets CDR1 to SGHNT and CDR2 to YYREEE. V is cut back by 4 bases and J by 3 bases, with 11 bases in the junction unmatched. The CDR3, cysteine through phenylalanine, is 16 amino acids long. Only the CDR3 DNA stays, 48 bases, in frame from base 1. Using the immunoSEQ assay, the TCR beta locus was amplified and sequenced, producing bulk TCR Vbeta CDR3 data. The source study handled its data this way. CDR3s were excluded if they were non-productive, were shorter than 7 amino acids, or did not start with C or end with F/W. Analysis was restricted to specimens with at least 1000 reads, and each clonotype was defined at the amino acid level. To compute clonality, Pielou's evenness was subtracted from 1. Library sizes were equalized by abundance-weighted random subsampling with replacement, which was repeated 100 times so that 95% confidence intervals could be reported. Repertoire overlap was quantified with the Morisita overlap index, and the top 40 clones per specimen were checked for overlap with the irAE. Sourced from immuneACCESS, this table was stored by TCRdb with only in-frame sequences that have V and J called. A share of the clones is absent; for the studies checked, an unresolved V gene accounts for under half, and the remainder has no known explanation. From that table come the V and J calls and clone size; the DNA was used to work out D and trimming. The sample has approximately 8,300 clones on record, around 94% of them singletons. Approximately 2.2% of the sample is taken by the ten largest.

This specimen's treatment or condition label, interpreted: nivolumab (PD-1 blockade) given before sampling. The DNeasy Blood and Tissue Kit was used to extract DNA from formalin-fixed paraffin-embedded specimens. Here the sequenced sample was lymph node tissue, taken from a patient treated with anti-PD-1 therapy. The rearranged chain carries TRBV5-4 and TRBJ2-3, with TRBD2 identical over 7 junction bases. This clonotype originated in a female donor with metastatic renal cell carcinoma. The nucleotides are TGTGCCAGCAGCCCGAGGGGTGGGAGGGGAACAGATACGCAGTATTTT. This sequence encodes CASSPRGGRGTDTQYF.